Given below is one T cell receptor beta chain in context. Per the original data handling: For nucleated cells, counts were estimated from reference gene primer amplification. Repertoires were generated with immunoSEQ multiplex PCR, while TCRdb's copy carries only in-frame clones and drops some. V, J and clone size reflect that table, while D and trimming were determined from the DNA. The sample lists some 130,000 clones, more than 75% occurring once. The CDR3 consists of 14 residues. Germline CDR1 is GTSNPN and CDR2 is SVGIG (reference sequence). Trimming cost V 0 bases and J 9 bases, with 17 bases left between them. These data are taken from a study of blood T cell repertoires in COVID-19. Study in general: Acute and convalescent COVID-19 samples came from the United States, Italy and Spain. T cells, B-cell-depleted T cells, or PBMCs supplied cDNA or gDNA.

This TCR derives from a woman aged 55-75 years with acute or convalescent COVID-19. The V gene is TRBV30, the J gene TRBJ1-1; weak D call: TRBD1 (6 bases). Source material: peripheral blood. The CDR3 DNA reads TGTGCCTGGAGTGTCGCCGGGGGGCAATTTCAAGCTTTCTTT. This gives the protein CAWSVAGGQFQAFF.